This record concerns one T cell receptor beta chain sequence. The CDR3 loop spans 15 amino acids. Germline assignment: CDR1 SGHDN and CDR2 FVKESK. Trimming shortened V by 4 bases and J by 2 bases, and 13 bases separated the two germline ends. This sample was taken from a study of T cell changes during pregnancy in multiple sclerosis. Assay used: immunoSEQ multiplex PCR; TCRdb lists only in-frame clones, some missing. The table lists approximately 48,000 clones, around 94% of them singletons. V is TRBV14 and J is TRBJ2-3; D possibly corresponds to TRBD2 (7 bases). The receptor comes from a female donor with multiple sclerosis, enrolled in a pregnancy study. Specimen: CD4+ T cells from peripheral blood mononuclear cells, collected in the second trimester of pregnancy. The CDR3 nucleotides are TGTGCCAGCAGCCTGGGGGGGCCCTACACAGATACGCAGTATTTT. Translating gives CASSLGGPYTDTQYF.